One sample yielded the 27 T cell receptor beta chains listed below, sequenced in a study of blood T cell repertoires in COVID-19. The data were produced by immunoSEQ multiplex PCR, yet TCRdb's version contains in-frame clones alone and is incomplete. The table lists under 80,000 clones, about 78% of them singletons. Sequenced input: peripheral blood. Receptors originate from a man older than 75 with active or convalescent COVID-19.

This clone has only one observation. The chain links TRBV19 to TRBJ1-5; D remains ambiguous. Per the germline V gene, CDR1 is LNHDA and CDR2 is SQIVND (reference sequence). Between the trimmed V and J ends, which lost 8 bases and 5 bases, there was a span of 13 bases. The length of the CDR3 is 13 residues. In nucleotides, the CDR3 is TGTGCCAGTGGTCGGCAGGCAGATCAGCCCCAGCATTTT. This encodes CASGRQADQPQHF. Full variable domain (remainder filled in from reference TRBV19 and TRBJ1-5): DGGITQSPKYLFRKEGQNVTLSCEQNLNHDAMYWYRQDPGQGLRLIYYSQIVNDFQKGDIAEGYSVSREKKESFPLTVTSAQKNPTAFYLCASGRQADQPQHFGDGTRLSIL.

The rearrangement links TRBV24-1 to TRBJ2-7, with D possibly being TRBD1 (6 bases). Deletions cut 9 bases from V and 0 bases from J, with 11 bases between. The CDR3 runs to 13 residues. Germline V lookup: CDR1 KGHDR, CDR2 SFDVKD. CDR3 loop: CATSTGSSYEQYF. The CDR3 region has the DNA TGTGCCACCTCTACAGGGAGCTCCTACGAGCAGTACTTC.

The chain recombines TRBV27 with TRBJ2-7; 8 bases map to TRBD2. This CDR3 region has 13 residues. J gave up 8 bases and V 2 bases, and 5 bases lay outside the gene matches. Per germline, CDR1 MNHEY and CDR2 SMNVEV (reference sequence). CDR3: CASSLAGGTQQYF. DNA of the CDR3: TGTGCCAGCAGTTTAGCGGGAGGCACTCAGCAGTACTTC.

This rearrangement joins TRBV14 to TRBJ2-7; 7 positions match TRBD1. With V trimmed by 6 bases and J by 6 bases, 11 bases remained unmatched. CDR1 is SGHDN, CDR2 FVKESK, per germline. The CDR3 extends over 14 amino acids. The CDR3 coding sequence is TGTGCCAGCAGTCGCCGACAGGGTTTCGGCGAGCAGTACTTC. Amino acid sequence: CASSRRQGFGEQYF.

This chain joins TRBV28 and TRBJ1-2; weak D call: TRBD1 (6 bases). V was trimmed by 6 bases and J by 6 bases, leaving 17 bases between them. There are 14 residues in the CDR3. CDR1 MDHEN and CDR2 SYDVKM come from the germline V gene. The chain's CDR3 is CASRLGGQGNGYTF. DNA for the CDR3: TGTGCCAGCAGGCTAGGGGGTCAGGGGAATGGCTACACCTTC.

This chain links TRBV6-5 with TRBJ2-7, with no clear D. Trimming removed 5 bases from V and 2 bases from J, with 13 bases in between. Looked up from germline, CDR1 is MNHEY and CDR2 is SVGAGI. The CDR3 covers 14 residues. CDR3 coding DNA: TGTGCCAGCAGTCGGTCTAGTACGACCTACGAGCAGTACTTC. Encoded protein: CASSRSSTTYEQYF.

The chain is built from TRBV5-8 and TRBJ1-2; 10 bases align to TRBD1. This CDR3 has 15 residues. J gave up 4 bases and V 4 bases, and 7 bases lay outside the gene matches. Germline V CDR1 and CDR2: SGHTS, YDEGEE. CDR3 nucleotide sequence: TGTGCCAGCAGCCTAGGGGACAGGGGATTCTATGGCTACACCTTC. It encodes CASSLGDRGFYGYTF. Full variable domain (outside the CDR3, taken from reference TRBV5-8 and TRBJ1-2): EAGVTQSPTHLIKTRGQQATLRCSPISGHTSVYWYQQALGLGLQFLLWYDEGEERNRGNFPPRFSGRQFPNYSSELNVNALELEDSALYLCASSLGDRGFYGYTFGSGTRLTVV.

The chain joins TRBV7-2 to TRBJ2-4; a possible D gene is TRBD2 (6 bases). V lost 6 bases, J lost 7 bases, and 16 bases lay in between. CDR1 and CDR2 (germline): SGHTA, FQGNSA. The CDR3 has 14 amino acids. CDR3 amino acids: CASSQTSGLNIQYF. The DNA for the CDR3 is TGTGCCAGCAGTCAAACCTCGGGACTCAACATTCAGTACTTC.

This chain joins TRBV9 and TRBJ1-2; D call uncertain. From germline, CDR1 is SGDLS and CDR2 YYNGEE. CDR3 length equals 12 residues. The V end lost 4 bases, the J end lost 3 bases, and 7 bases lay between the germline ends. The CDR3 nucleotides read TGTGCCAGCAGCCCCGGGGACTATGGCTACACCTTC. This codes for CASSPGDYGYTF.

The V call is TRBV28, the J call TRBJ1-6; a weak D match, TRBD1 (6 bases). Germline lookup yields CDR1 MDHEN and CDR2 SYDVKM. V lost 2 bases and J lost 9, with 11 bases in between. The CDR3 is made up of 14 amino acids. Written as DNA, the CDR3 is TGTGCCAGCAGTTTACAGGGGCTCCCTTCACCCCTCCACTTT. This codes for CASSLQGLPSPLHF.

CDR3 amino acids: CASSPNGQVVTQYF. The CDR3 bases are TGTGCCAGCAGTCCTAACGGACAGGTTGTTACGCAGTATTTT. This chain uses TRBV27 with TRBJ2-3; 7 positions match TRBD1. Germline lookup yields CDR1 MNHEY and CDR2 SMNVEV (reference sequence). The CDR3 sequence is 14 residues long. The V gene end was trimmed by 5 bases and the J gene end by 8 bases; junction bases not matched to a gene: 10.

The CDR3 loop reads CASSPLRGDGGELFF. In DNA, the CDR3 is TGTGCCAGCTCACCCCTCAGGGGAGACGGCGGGGAGCTGTTTTTT. The chain has TRBV18 and TRBJ2-2; tentative D call: TRBD1 (6 bases). The germline V and J ends were trimmed by 3 bases and 7 bases, with 15 bases remaining between them. CDR3 size: 15 residues. Germline V gene data show CDR1 as KGHSH and CDR2 as LQKENI.

The rearrangement uses TRBV28 and TRBJ2-5, with 7 bases matching TRBD2. V was pared by 2 bases and J by 7 bases, with 7 bases of the junction left unmatched. This CDR3 comprises 14 residues. CDR1 is MDHEN and CDR2 is SYDVKM in the germline V gene. The CDR3 DNA reads TGTGCCAGCAGTTTAGGATCTAGCGGTGGGACCCAGTACTTC. Protein: CASSLGSSGGTQYF. The variable domain in full, with the rest retrieved from reference TRBV28 and TRBJ2-5, is DVKVTQSSRYLVKRTGEKVFLECVQDMDHENMFWYRQDPGLGLRLIYFSYDVKMKEKGDIPEGYSVSREKKERFSLILESASTNQTSMYLCASSLGSSGGTQYFGPGTRLLVL.

This clone has a count of ten or more. The rearrangement links TRBV7-9 to TRBJ1-2; perhaps TRBD1 as D (5 bases). Germline CDR1 SEHNR, CDR2 FQNEAQ (reference sequence). The CDR3 sequence is 13 residues long. V dropped 1 base and J dropped 7 bases, with 10 bases sitting between them. DNA for the CDR3: TGTGCCAGCAGCTTAGTCGCCAGGGCTGGCTACACCTTC. This codes for CASSLVARAGYTF.

The V and J genes are TRBV2 and TRBJ1-6, with D tentatively TRBD1 (5 bases). Germline assignment: CDR1 SNHLY and CDR2 FYNNEI. Trimming took off 1 base at V and 9 bases at J, with 10 bases between the two ends. The CDR3 runs 14 residues. The CDR3 bases are TGTGCCAGCAGTGAAGGGACAAGAATTTCACCCCTCCACTTT. Amino acid sequence: CASSEGTRISPLHF.

This clone came up a few times. J is TRBJ2-1 and V is TRBV24-1, with TRBD1 identical over 7 bases. Germline trimming cut 7 bases from V and 6 bases from J; bases unmatched to any gene: 8. This CDR3 is built from 14 residues. Germline V gene data show CDR1 as KGHDR and CDR2 as SFDVKD. CDR3: CATSLSTGLNEQFF. DNA for the CDR3: TGTGCCACCAGCCTCTCGACAGGGCTCAATGAGCAGTTCTTC.

The genes are TRBV28 and TRBJ2-3; 7 bases are shared with TRBD1. Germline V gene data show CDR1 as MDHEN and CDR2 as SYDVKM. Unmatched junction bases numbered 4, after V lost 6 bases and J lost 1 base. This CDR3 has 14 amino acids. Written as DNA, the CDR3 is TGTGCCAGCAGCCACGGACAGGGCACAGATACGCAGTATTTT. Its translation: CASSHGQGTDTQYF.

CDR3 sequence: CSASQARSGNTIYF. CDR3 DNA: TGCAGCGCTTCACAGGCCCGCTCTGGAAACACCATATATTTT. The chain uses TRBV29-1 and TRBJ1-3, with D perhaps matching TRBD1 (5 bases). Germline V lookup: CDR1 SQVTM, CDR2 ANQGSEA. Trimming shortened V by 7 bases and J by 0 bases, and 13 bases separated the two germline ends. This CDR3 is built from 14 residues.

The rearrangement uses TRBV5-1 and TRBJ1-3; possibly TRBD1 for D (5 bases). Germline CDR1 reads SGHRS; CDR2 reads YFSETQ. Trimming stripped 4 bases from V and 5 bases from J, with 16 bases between. CDR3 length: 15 amino acids. CDR3 sequence reads: CASSPGGEGRNTIYF. CDR3 DNA: TGCGCCAGCAGCCCCGGGGGTGAAGGGAGAAACACCATATATTTT.

V and J are TRBV7-2 and TRBJ1-1; weak D call: TRBD1 (5 bases). The CDR3 sequence is 14 residues long. Germline CDR1 is SGHTA and CDR2 is FQGNSA. Trimming stripped 5 bases from V and 5 bases from J, with 15 bases between. CDR3 protein: CASSPRVEGTEAFF. The DNA for the CDR3 is TGTGCCAGCAGCCCGCGCGTGGAGGGGACTGAAGCTTTCTTT. Using reference TRBV7-2 and TRBJ1-1 for the parts outside the CDR3, the full variable domain is GAGVSQSPSNKVTEKGKDVELRCDPISGHTALYWYRQSLGQGLEFLIYFQGNSAPDKSGLPSDRFSAERTGGSVSTLTIQRTQQEDSAVYLCASSPRVEGTEAFFGQGTRLTVV.

The sample holds many counts of this clone. This chain uses TRBV27 with TRBJ2-4, with 9 nucleotides matching TRBD1. V was pared by 3 bases and J by 7 bases, with 1 base of the junction left unmatched. CDR1 and CDR2 (germline): MNHEY, SMNVEV (reference sequence). CDR3 size: 13 residues. CDR3: CASSFDRGNIQYF. The CDR3 DNA follows: TGTGCCAGCAGTTTCGACAGGGGGAACATTCAGTACTTC.

The V and J genes are TRBV5-1 and TRBJ2-5; 7 positions agree with TRBD1. The V segment lost 4 bases and the J segment 5 bases; nucleotides outside the gene matches: 8. CDR3 size: 14 residues. CDR1 SGHRS and CDR2 YFSETQ come from the germline V gene. In DNA, the CDR3 is TGCGCCAGCAGCCCCTCGACAGGGTCGGAGACCCAGTACTTC. It codes for CASSPSTGSETQYF.

CDR3: CASSQAPGTGRNYGYTF. As DNA, the CDR3 is TGCGCCAGCAGCCAAGCCCCTGGGACAGGGAGGAACTATGGCTACACCTTC. This rearrangement joins TRBV4-3 to TRBJ1-2, with TRBD1 identical over 9 bases. The CDR3 length is 17 residues. After removal of 1 base from V and 2 bases from J, the junction contained 8 bases not matched to a gene. Per the germline V gene, CDR1 is LGHNA and CDR2 is YSLEER.

This rearrangement joins TRBV18 to TRBJ1-1; D is unresolved. CDR1 and CDR2 (germline): KGHSH, LQKENI. There are 15 residues in the CDR3. V lost 6 bases, J lost 0 bases, and 14 bases lay in between. The CDR3 reads CASSLGSRVNTEAFF. DNA of the CDR3: TGTGCCAGCTCCCTGGGGAGTCGCGTGAACACTGAAGCTTTCTTT.

The CDR3 spells CASSEGLFNTDTQYF. For the CDR3, the DNA is TGTGCCAGCAGTGAGGGCCTCTTCAACACAGATACGCAGTATTTT. The rearrangement links TRBV25-1 to TRBJ2-3; the D is unclear. This CDR3 region has 15 residues. Germline CDR1 and CDR2: MGHDK and SYGVNS. Trimming took off 3 bases at V and 2 bases at J, with 12 bases between the two ends.

There are a few counts of this clone. V is TRBV12-5 and J is TRBJ2-2; 10 positions agree with TRBD1. This CDR3 region has 16 residues. Germline V gene sequence: CDR1 LGHNT, CDR2 FRNRAP. V lost 2 bases to trimming and J lost 6 bases; unmatched junction nucleotides: 6. The CDR3 sequence is CASGLTSGTGAGELFF. CDR3 DNA sequence: TGTGCTAGTGGTTTGACTTCCGGGACAGGGGCCGGGGAGCTGTTTTTT.

This chain connects TRBV10-3 to TRBJ2-1; 8 nucleotides line up with TRBD2. The CDR3 totals 14 residues. With 4 bases clipped from V and 9 bases from J, the junction kept 8 bases outside the gene matches. Germline V CDR1 and CDR2: ENHRY, SYGVKD. The CDR3, as DNA: TGTGCCATCAGTGGAGGACTAGCCTTAGTTGAGCAGTTCTTC. It specifies CAISGGLALVEQFF.